This is a list of T cell receptor beta chains from one sample in a study of PD-1 blockade in classical Hodgkin lymphoma. Clones were read by immunoSEQ multiplex PCR, and TCRdb kept only the in-frame ones, dropping some. The sample carries 20,000 to 25,000 clones, around 80% recorded once. The material sequenced was peripheral blood mononuclear cells (PBMCs), taken before the second cycle of nivolumab. Receptor source: a human donor with classical Hodgkin lymphoma. Both conserved end residues are part of each CDR3. Each record gives: V gene, clone size, D gene, J gene, CDR3 protein, CDR3 DNA. The D gene is left open where the match is weak. Some rows mark clone size as missing; the rest say once, few, many or name a class of expanded clone.

TRBV5-6,NA,NA,TRBJ1-3,CASSRGTIAGNTIYF,TGTGCCAGCAGCCGAGGGACCATCGCTGGAAACACCATATATTTT
TRBV28,NA,NA,TRBJ1-6,CATKPRGAQGAPPLHF,TGTGCCACCAAGCCGAGGGGGGCGCAGGGAGCTCCACCCCTCCACTTT
TRBV9,few,TRBD2,TRBJ2-5,CASSRDGGARETQYF,TGTGCCAGCAGCCGTGACGGGGGGGCCCGGGAGACCCAGTACTTC
TRBV5-4,NA,TRBD2,TRBJ2-3,CASSLDRGGTDTQYF,TGTGCCAGCAGCTTGGATCGGGGGGGCACAGATACGCAGTATTTT
TRBV10-2,NA,TRBD2,TRBJ2-2,CASSETLTSGGSGELFF,TGCGCCAGCAGTGAGACCCTCACTAGCGGGGGGTCCGGGGAGCTGTTTTTT
TRBV28,NA,NA,TRBJ2-1,CASSLGGLLNEQFF,TGTGCCAGCAGTTTAGGGGGGCTTCTCAATGAGCAGTTCTTC
TRBV29-1,NA,TRBD1,TRBJ1-4,CSVEPGQDGCTNEKLFF,TGCAGCGTTGAGCCGGGACAGGACGGGTGTACTAATGAAAAACTGTTTTTT
TRBV5-6,NA,NA,TRBJ1-3,CASSLQELGNTIYF,TGTGCCAGCAGCTTACAGGAACTCGGAAACACCATATATTTT
TRBV7-9,NA,TRBD2,TRBJ2-3,CASSSSGITDTQYF,TGTGCCAGCAGCTCTAGCGGGATCACAGATACGCAGTATTTT
TRBV30,NA,NA,TRBJ2-7,CAWSVTLEPSYEQYF,TGTGCCTGGAGTGTAACCCTAGAGCCATCCTACGAGCAGTACTTC
TRBV5-1,NA,TRBD1,TRBJ1-3,CASSVGQGAGNTIYF,TGCGCCAGCAGCGTGGGACAGGGGGCGGGAAACACCATATATTTT
TRBV21-1,NA,NA,TRBJ1-1,CAHRAGQAFF,TGTGCCCACAGGGCAGGGCAAGCTTTCTTT
TRBV11-2,NA,NA,TRBJ1-2,CASSPSGAGGYTF,TGTGCCAGCAGCCCCTCGGGGGCGGGTGGCTACACCTTC
TRBV20-1,few,NA,TRBJ1-1,CSVAGNTEAFF,TGCAGTGTAGCGGGTAACACTGAAGCTTTCTTT
TRBV19,NA,NA,TRBJ2-1,CASSINGGYPGNEQFF,TGTGCCAGTAGTATTAACGGGGGCTACCCGGGGAATGAGCAGTTCTTC
TRBV6-6,NA,NA,TRBJ1-3,CASSLISGNTIYF,TGTGCCAGCAGCCTCATCTCTGGAAACACCATATATTTT
TRBV10-1,medium-sized,NA,TRBJ2-7,CASSEFQGEQYF,TGCGCCAGCAGTGAGTTCCAGGGGGAGCAGTACTTC
TRBV11-2,once,TRBD1,TRBJ2-2,CASSWTGGALNGELFF,TGTGCCAGCAGCTGGACAGGGGGCGCTTTGAACGGGGAGCTGTTTTTT
TRBV6-6,NA,NA,TRBJ2-5,CASRPLRDSKTQYF,TGTGCCAGCAGACCTCTCCGGGACTCAAAGACCCAGTACTTC
TRBV7-2,NA,TRBD1,TRBJ2-2,CASSSATGRNTGELFF,TGTGCCAGCAGCTCCGCGACAGGGAGGAACACCGGGGAGCTGTTTTTT
TRBV5-4,once,TRBD1,TRBJ1-1,CASSLQGVNTEAFF,TGTGCCAGCAGCTTACAGGGGGTAAACACTGAAGCTTTCTTT
TRBV5-1,NA,TRBD1,TRBJ1-3,CASSGGQLGAPGNTIYF,TGCGCCAGCAGCGGGGGACAGTTGGGGGCTCCTGGAAACACCATATATTTT
TRBV6-5,NA,TRBD1,TRBJ2-7,CASSYDGTGSYEQYF,TGTGCCAGCAGTTACGACGGGACAGGGTCCTACGAGCAGTACTTC
TRBV11-2,NA,TRBD1,TRBJ1-6,CASGPGTVNSPLHF,TGTGCCTCGGGGCCCGGGACAGTAAATTCACCCCTCCACTTT
TRBV5-6,NA,NA,TRBJ2-3,CASSLLADSGTDTQYF,TGTGCCAGCAGCTTGTTAGCGGACTCGGGCACAGATACGCAGTATTTT
TRBV7-9,few,NA,TRBJ1-1,CASSLLPGMGTEAFF,TGTGCCAGCAGCTTACTTCCAGGAATGGGGACTGAAGCTTTCTTT